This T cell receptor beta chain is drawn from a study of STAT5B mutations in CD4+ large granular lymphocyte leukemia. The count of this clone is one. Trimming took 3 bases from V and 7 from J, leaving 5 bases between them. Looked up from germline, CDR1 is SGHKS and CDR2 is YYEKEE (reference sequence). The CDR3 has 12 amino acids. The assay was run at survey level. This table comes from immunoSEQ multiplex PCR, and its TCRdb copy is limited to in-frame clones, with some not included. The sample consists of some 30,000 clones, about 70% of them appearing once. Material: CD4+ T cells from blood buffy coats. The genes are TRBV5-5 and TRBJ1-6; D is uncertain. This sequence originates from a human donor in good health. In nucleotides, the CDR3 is TGTGCCAGCAGCTATCCGAATTCACCCCTCCACTTT. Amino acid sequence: CASSYPNSPLHF.